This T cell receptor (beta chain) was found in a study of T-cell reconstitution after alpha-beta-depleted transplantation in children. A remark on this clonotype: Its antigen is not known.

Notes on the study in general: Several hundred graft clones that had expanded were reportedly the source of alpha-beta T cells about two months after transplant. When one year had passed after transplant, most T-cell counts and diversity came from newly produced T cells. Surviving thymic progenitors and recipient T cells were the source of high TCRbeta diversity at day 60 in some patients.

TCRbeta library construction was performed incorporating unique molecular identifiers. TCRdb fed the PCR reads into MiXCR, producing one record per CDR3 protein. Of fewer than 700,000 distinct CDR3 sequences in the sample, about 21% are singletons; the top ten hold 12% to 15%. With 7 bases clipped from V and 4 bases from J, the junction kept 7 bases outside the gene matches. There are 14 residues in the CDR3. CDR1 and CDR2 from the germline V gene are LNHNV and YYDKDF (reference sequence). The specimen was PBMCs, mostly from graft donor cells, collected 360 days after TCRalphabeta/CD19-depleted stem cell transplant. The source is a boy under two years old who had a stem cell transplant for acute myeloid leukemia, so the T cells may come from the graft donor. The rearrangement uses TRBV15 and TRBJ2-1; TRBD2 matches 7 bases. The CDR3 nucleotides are TGTGCCACCAATCCGGGACTAAATTACAATGAGCAGTTCTTC. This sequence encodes CATNPGLNYNEQFF.